Described below is a single T cell receptor beta chain sequence and its context. Its specificity is not known. Sample-barcoded 5' priming and a J-beta primer mix drove a second PCR of about 6 to 11 cycles. Each of the samples gave a minimum of 3 million paired-end reads that contained CDR3. Each CDR3 protein is one row after TCRdb ran MiXCR on the 5' RACE reads. The data show 700,000 to 900,000 distinct CDR3 sequences, with about 55% seen just once and about 42% held by the top ten. The CDR3 contains 16 residues. Germline V gene sequence: CDR1 SGHTA, CDR2 FQGNSA. V gave up 5 bases and J gave up 6 bases; unmatched junction bases: 12. Extracted total RNA amounted to at least 5.5 micrograms for each sample. The sample belongs to a study of blood T cells in healthy people across ages. Study-level results: Changes seen in expanded clonotypes were possibly confounded by donor CMV status left unknown. Diversity estimates drawn from one million T cells were deemed underestimates.

The receptor was isolated from an elderly man in good health. The chain couples TRBV7-2 to TRBJ2-1; 8 bases are shared with TRBD2. Sequencing was performed on blood. This chain's CDR3 is CASSPNGAGVFNEQFF. The CDR3, as DNA: TGTGCCAGCAGCCCGAACGGAGCGGGAGTATTCAATGAGCAGTTCTTC. Together with reference TRBV7-2 and TRBJ2-1, the CDR3 gives the full variable domain: GAGVSQSPSNKVTEKGKDVELRCDPISGHTALYWYRQSLGQGLEFLIYFQGNSAPDKSGLPSDRFSAERTGGSVSTLTIQRTQQEDSAVYLCASSPNGAGVFNEQFFGPGTRLTVL.